The TCR beta chain described here comes from a study of cytomegalovirus exposure and HLA in healthy donors. Study findings and constraints: In a later analysis, at a false discovery rate of 0.05, 16,951 TCR beta sequences matched HLA alleles. The authors listed about 170 TCR beta chains as cytomegalovirus-associated. Several top significant clusters appeared, in a later analysis, to be linked to common viral pathogens.

The PCR made use of 60 Vbeta and 13 Jbeta primers. Method: immunoSEQ multiplex PCR; TCRdb's copy keeps in-frame clones and lacks some. The table gives 130,000 or so clones; the top ten clones make up 1.5% to 2% of it. Donors in the study were healthy people who gave bone marrow. Notes on this clone: Its antigen is not known.

The CDR3 length is 15 residues. The V gene's germline CDR1 is SEHNR and CDR2 FQNEAQ (reference sequence). V dropped 1 base and J dropped 3 bases, with 13 bases sitting between them. Sequences were obtained from PBMCs. The chain couples TRBV7-9 to TRBJ2-7; D possibly corresponds to TRBD1 (5 bases). The receptor was derived from a woman in her forties in good health and CMV-seropositive. The CDR3 nucleotides are TGTGCCAGCAGCTTAGAGGGGAACCCTAACTACGAGCAGTACTTC. Its protein is CASSLEGNPNYEQYF.